These T cell receptor beta chains were read from a single sample in a study of vaccination and CD4 T cells after COVID-19. Antigens for these TCRs are unknown. TCRdb re-analysed the PCR reads in MiXCR, keeping a single row per CDR3 protein. The data hold about 9,100 distinct CDR3 sequences, with 60% to 80% observed a single time. Sequencing was carried out using CD4+ T cells from blood, cultured in vitro. The origin of the receptors is a human donor who had recovered from COVID-19. Both conserved end residues are part of each CDR3. A D gene is named only where the DNA matches it firmly. A clone size is listed for some rows: how often the clone was seen (once, few, many), or a class if it is expanded.

cdr3_nt cdr3_aa d_call j_call clone_size v_call
TGTGCCATCAGTGAGTCGGGGCTAGGGGTCTACGAGCAGTACTTC CAISESGLGVYEQYF NA TRBJ2-7 NA TRBV10-3
TGTGCCAGCGGCGACAGGGGAAGCACAGATACGCAGTATTTT CASGDRGSTDTQYF TRBD1 TRBJ2-3 few TRBV6-1
TGTGCCAGCAGTTTTGGGACAGGGGATATCGAGCAGTACTTC CASSFGTGDIEQYF TRBD1 TRBJ2-7 once TRBV6-5
TGTGCCAGCAGAAAGCCCTACAGACCCACCGGGGAGCTGTTTTTT CASRKPYRPTGELFF NA TRBJ2-2 NA TRBV7-2
TGCAGTGCCGCGACTGCGAGAAACACCATATATTTT CSAATARNTIYF NA TRBJ1-3 NA TRBV20-1
TGTGCCAGCAGCTCTAGGTTAGGAGACTATAATTCACCCCTCCACTTT CASSSRLGDYNSPLHF NA TRBJ1-6 NA TRBV5-6
TGTGCCAGCACCTACCGCGGGGACTCCGACGCTTTCTTT CASTYRGDSDAFF NA TRBJ1-1 NA TRBV6-2/TRBV6-3
TGTGCCAGCAGCTTAAGTTGGGGAGGCACCAATCAGCCCCAGCATTTT CASSLSWGGTNQPQHF NA TRBJ1-5 few TRBV7-2
TGTGCCAGCAGTCGACAGGGCTCGGACGAGCAGTACTTC CASSRQGSDEQYF TRBD1 TRBJ2-7 few TRBV2
TGCGCCAGCAGCTTGGATGGAGGGACTAGCGGGAGGGAGACCCAGTACTTC CASSLDGGTSGRETQYF TRBD2 TRBJ2-5 NA TRBV5-1
TGCAGTGCTAGACGGATACTAGGGGGGAAGGGAAACGCTGAAGCTTTCTTT CSARRILGGKGNAEAFF NA TRBJ1-1 NA TRBV20-1
TGCGCCAGCAGCCAGAGGCCGCGGGGCACCGGGGAGCTGTTTTTT CASSQRPRGTGELFF NA TRBJ2-2 NA TRBV4-1
TGTGCCAGCAGCCGACCGGGACGGTACGGCGAGCAGTACTTC CASSRPGRYGEQYF NA TRBJ2-7 NA TRBV11-3
TGTGCCACCAGCAGAGAACCGGCTAGCGGGAGGGCCAGCACAGATACGCAGTATTTT CATSREPASGRASTDTQYF TRBD2 TRBJ2-3 NA TRBV15
TGCAGCGTTGAAAAGGCGGTACTAAGGAATGGCTACACCTTC CSVEKAVLRNGYTF NA TRBJ1-2 NA TRBV29-1
TGTGCCACCCCAGACAGGATTCACACCGGGGAGCTGTTTTTT CATPDRIHTGELFF NA TRBJ2-2 NA TRBV19
TGTGCCACCGCGAGGGACCACTACAATGAGCAGTTCTTC CATARDHYNEQFF NA TRBJ2-1 few TRBV15
TGTGCCAGCACCGGAAGCCCCTATGGCTACACCTTC CASTGSPYGYTF NA TRBJ1-2 NA TRBV6-1
TGCAGTGCCGGCCGGGGCGATACGCAGTATTTT CSAGRGDTQYF NA TRBJ2-3 NA TRBV20-1
TGTGCCAGCAGCCAGGACTCGGAGACCCAGTACTTC CASSQDSETQYF NA TRBJ2-5 NA TRBV7-8
TGTGCCAGCAGCTTAGGCCAGGTCACGAACACCGGGGAGCTGTTTTTT CASSLGQVTNTGELFF NA TRBJ2-2 medium-sized TRBV7-9
TGTGCCAGCAGCGCAGAACTAGCGGGGGGGCCCGATGAGCAGTTCTTC CASSAELAGGPDEQFF TRBD2 TRBJ2-1 NA TRBV2
TGTGCCAGCAGCCTTAATGCGGGGGAGACCCAGTACTTC CASSLNAGETQYF NA TRBJ2-5 NA TRBV7-2
TGCAGTGCCAGCCCCGGGACGGTTGGCTACACCTTC CSASPGTVGYTF NA TRBJ1-2 few TRBV20-1
TGTGCCAGCAGCCGAACAGGGTCCCTGGGGCCCCAGCATTTT CASSRTGSLGPQHF NA TRBJ1-5 NA TRBV7-9
TGCAATGCTAGAGATTGGACTAGCGGGGAACAAGAGACCCAGTACTTC CNARDWTSGEQETQYF TRBD2 TRBJ2-5 NA TRBV20-1
TGCAGTGCCGCTAGCCCTAGCGGGGGCACAGATACGCAGTATTTT CSAASPSGGTDTQYF TRBD2 TRBJ2-3 NA TRBV20-1
TGTGCCAGCAGCATTGGGACAGCTAATAGCAATCAGCCCCAGCATTTT CASSIGTANSNQPQHF TRBD1 TRBJ1-5 few TRBV7-9
TGCAGTGCTAGATCCGGTAGCGGGGGGGACCGCGAGCAGTACTTC CSARSGSGGDREQYF TRBD2 TRBJ2-7 NA TRBV20-1
TGTGCCACCAGTGACCCGCGGGGGGGCCACATTCAGTACTTC CATSDPRGGHIQYF TRBD2 TRBJ2-4 few TRBV24-1
TGTGCCATCAGTGAGTCGCGGGACATTGGCTACACCTTC CAISESRDIGYTF NA TRBJ1-2 NA TRBV10-3
TGTGCCAGTAGTATCGGGTTCGGACAGAGCAGAATTGGAGATACGCAGTATTTT CASSIGFGQSRIGDTQYF NA TRBJ2-3 NA TRBV19
TGTGCCAGCTCCCCAACAGGGTATCGCACTGAAGCTTTCTTT CASSPTGYRTEAFF NA TRBJ1-1 NA TRBV18
TGTGCCAGTCCGAAGGGAGGGAAGGAAGGCTACACCTTC CASPKGGKEGYTF NA TRBJ1-2 once TRBV19
TGCGCCAGCAGCCTGAGACACCTTAGCAATCAGCCCCAGCATTTT CASSLRHLSNQPQHF NA TRBJ1-5 few TRBV4-1
TGTGCCAGCAGCTTCCTCCCCCGGGGCGACGGGGCCAACGTCCTGACTTTC CASSFLPRGDGANVLTF NA TRBJ2-6 NA TRBV7-9
TGCAGTGCCAGGCGGGGTGGTAGCGGGAGGGAGACCCAGTACTTC CSARRGGSGRETQYF TRBD2 TRBJ2-5 NA TRBV20-1
TGTGCCAGCAGTTACCGGGCGGGGGGCACAGATACGCAGTATTTT CASSYRAGGTDTQYF TRBD2 TRBJ2-3 few TRBV6-5
TGTGCCAGCAGTTACTCGGGTGGACTAGGGCAAATTTACAATGAGCAGTTCTTC CASSYSGGLGQIYNEQFF TRBD2 TRBJ2-1 NA TRBV6-5
TGCAGTGCTGGCACCCCGGGGGACGGGGAGCTGTTTTTT CSAGTPGDGELFF NA TRBJ2-2 NA TRBV20-1